Given below is one T cell receptor (beta chain) in context. These data belong to a study of blood T cell repertoires in COVID-19. Study summary: Samples came from the United States, Italy and Spain, spanning acute and convalescent COVID-19.

The CDR3 runs to 16 residues. Trimming removed 0 bases at V and 1 base at J, with 12 bases between. From germline, CDR1 is MNHEY and CDR2 SVGAGI. Libraries were prepared by immunoSEQ multiplex PCR; TCRdb keeps only in-frame clonotypes and omits some of them. The sample yields roughly 140,000 clones, about nine tenths seen once. Source material: peripheral blood. V gene TRBV6-5 combines with J gene TRBJ2-5; D is perhaps TRBD1 (6 bases). The receptor's source is a man aged 50 to 60 with active or convalescent COVID-19. The CDR3 loop is CASSYSGRGLQETQYF. Written as DNA, the CDR3 is TGTGCCAGCAGTTACTCAGGCAGGGGCCTCCAAGAGACCCAGTACTTC.